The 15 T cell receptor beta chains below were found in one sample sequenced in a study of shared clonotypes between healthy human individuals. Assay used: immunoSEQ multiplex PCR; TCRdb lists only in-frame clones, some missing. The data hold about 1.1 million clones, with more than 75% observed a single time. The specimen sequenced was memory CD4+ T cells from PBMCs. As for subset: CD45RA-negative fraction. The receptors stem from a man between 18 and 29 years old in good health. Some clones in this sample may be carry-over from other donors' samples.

CDR3 nucleotide sequence: TGCGCCAGCAGCCAAGCCAGGCCCGAGACCCAGTACTTC. Protein: CASSQARPETQYF. The gene calls are TRBV4-1 and TRBJ2-5; no reliable D call. This CDR3 comprises 13 residues. V lost 1 base, J lost 5 bases, and 8 bases lay in between. Germline V gene lookup returns CDR1 MGHRA and CDR2 YSYEKL.

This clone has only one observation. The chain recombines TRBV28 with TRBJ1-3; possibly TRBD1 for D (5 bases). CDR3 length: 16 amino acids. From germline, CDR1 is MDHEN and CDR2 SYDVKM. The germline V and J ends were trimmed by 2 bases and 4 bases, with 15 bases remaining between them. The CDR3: CASSLNPVRVGNTIYF. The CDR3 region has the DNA TGTGCCAGCAGTTTAAACCCGGTCAGGGTCGGAAACACCATATATTTT.

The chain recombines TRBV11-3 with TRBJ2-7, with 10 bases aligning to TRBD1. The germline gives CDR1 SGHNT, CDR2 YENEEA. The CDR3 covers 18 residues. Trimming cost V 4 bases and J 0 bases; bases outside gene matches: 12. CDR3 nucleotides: TGTGCCAGCAGCTCTCCTAACACGGGACAGGGGAGCTCCTACGAGCAGTACTTC. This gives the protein CASSSPNTGQGSSYEQYF.

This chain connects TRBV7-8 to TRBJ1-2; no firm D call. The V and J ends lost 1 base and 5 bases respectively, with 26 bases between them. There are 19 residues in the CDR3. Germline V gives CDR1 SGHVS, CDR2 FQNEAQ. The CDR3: CASSLEGWVLSNTIYGYTF. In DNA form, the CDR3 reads TGTGCCAGCAGCTTAGAAGGATGGGTGCTAAGTAACACAATTTATGGCTACACCTTC.

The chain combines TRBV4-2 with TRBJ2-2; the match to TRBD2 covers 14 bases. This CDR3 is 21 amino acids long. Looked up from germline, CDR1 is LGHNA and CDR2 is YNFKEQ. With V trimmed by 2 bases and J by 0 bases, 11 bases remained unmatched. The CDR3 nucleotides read TGTGCCAGCAGCCAACCAGCCGGGGGACTAGCGGGAGAGGCGAACACCGGGGAGCTGTTTTTT. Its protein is CASSQPAGGLAGEANTGELFF.

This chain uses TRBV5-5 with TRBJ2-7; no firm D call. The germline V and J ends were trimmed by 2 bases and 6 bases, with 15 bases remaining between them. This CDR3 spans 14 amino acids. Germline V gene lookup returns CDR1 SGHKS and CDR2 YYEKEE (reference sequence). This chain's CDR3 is CASSFSPSTGEQYF. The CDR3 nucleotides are TGTGCCAGCAGCTTTTCGCCTTCTACGGGCGAGCAGTACTTC.

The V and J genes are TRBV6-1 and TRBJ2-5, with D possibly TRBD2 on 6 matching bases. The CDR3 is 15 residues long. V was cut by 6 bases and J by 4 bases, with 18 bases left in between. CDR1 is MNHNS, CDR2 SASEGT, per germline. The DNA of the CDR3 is TGTGCCAGCAGGGAAAACCTAGCGCGACTAGAGACCCAGTACTTC. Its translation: CASRENLARLETQYF.

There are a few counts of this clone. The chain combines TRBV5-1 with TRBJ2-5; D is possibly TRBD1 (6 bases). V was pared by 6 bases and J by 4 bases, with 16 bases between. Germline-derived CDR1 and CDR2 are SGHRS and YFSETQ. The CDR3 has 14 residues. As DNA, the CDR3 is TGCGCCAGCAACACAGGGCTGGGGGTAGAGACCCAGTACTTC. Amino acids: CASNTGLGVETQYF.

This CDR3 is CASSKVITYTEAFF. In DNA, the CDR3 is TGTGCCAGCAGTAAAGTTATAACTTACACTGAAGCTTTCTTT. The chain joins TRBV2 to TRBJ1-1; D not resolved. Per the germline V gene, CDR1 is SNHLY and CDR2 is FYNNEI. The CDR3 has 14 amino acids. The V end was cut by 5 bases, the J end by 3 bases, with 13 bases between.

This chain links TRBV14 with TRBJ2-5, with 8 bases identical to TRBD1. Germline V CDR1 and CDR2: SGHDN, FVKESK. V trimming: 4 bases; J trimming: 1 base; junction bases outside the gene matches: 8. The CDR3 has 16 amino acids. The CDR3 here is CASSPRGQGGQETQYF. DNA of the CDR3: TGTGCCAGCAGCCCTAGAGGACAGGGAGGCCAAGAGACCCAGTACTTC. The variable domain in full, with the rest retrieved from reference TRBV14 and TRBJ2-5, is EAGVTQFPSHSVIEKGQTVTLRCDPISGHDNLYWYRRVMGKEIKFLLHFVKESKQDESGMPNNRFLAERTGGTYSTLKVQPAELEDSGVYFCASSPRGQGGQETQYFGPGTRLLVL.

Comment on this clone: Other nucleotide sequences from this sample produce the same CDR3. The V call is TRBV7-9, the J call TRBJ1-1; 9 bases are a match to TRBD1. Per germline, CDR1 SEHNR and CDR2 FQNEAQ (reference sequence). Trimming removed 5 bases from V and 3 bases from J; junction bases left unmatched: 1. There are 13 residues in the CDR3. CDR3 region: CASSRTGDTEAFF. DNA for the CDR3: TGTGCCAGCAGCCGGACAGGGGACACTGAAGCTTTCTTT.

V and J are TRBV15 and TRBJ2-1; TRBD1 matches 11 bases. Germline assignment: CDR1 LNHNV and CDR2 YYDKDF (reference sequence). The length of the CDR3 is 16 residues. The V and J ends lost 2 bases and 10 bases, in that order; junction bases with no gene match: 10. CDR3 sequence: CATSRYIGTGGKEQFF. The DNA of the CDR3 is TGTGCCACCAGCAGATATATTGGGACAGGGGGAAAAGAGCAGTTCTTC.

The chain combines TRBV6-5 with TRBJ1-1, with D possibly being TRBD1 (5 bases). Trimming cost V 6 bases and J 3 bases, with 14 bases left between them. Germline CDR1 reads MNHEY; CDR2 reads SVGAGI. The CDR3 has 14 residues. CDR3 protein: CASRNPGAHTEAFF. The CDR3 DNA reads TGTGCCAGCAGAAACCCCGGGGCCCACACTGAAGCTTTCTTT.

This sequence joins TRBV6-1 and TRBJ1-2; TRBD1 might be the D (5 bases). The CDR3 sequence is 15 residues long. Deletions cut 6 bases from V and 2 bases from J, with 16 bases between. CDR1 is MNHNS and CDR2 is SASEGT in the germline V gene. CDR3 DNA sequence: TGTGCCAGCAGCCCCGATGGGGGGGAAAACTATGGCTACACCTTC. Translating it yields CASSPDGGENYGYTF.

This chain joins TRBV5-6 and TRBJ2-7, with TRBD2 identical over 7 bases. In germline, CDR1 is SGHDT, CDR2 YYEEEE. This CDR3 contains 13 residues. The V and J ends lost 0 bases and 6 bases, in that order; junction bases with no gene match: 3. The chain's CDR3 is CASSLAGRGEQYF. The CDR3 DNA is TGTGCCAGCAGCTTGGCGGGGAGGGGCGAGCAGTACTTC. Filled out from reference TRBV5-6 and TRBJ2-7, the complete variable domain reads DAGVTQSPTHLIKTRGQQVTLRCSPKSGHDTVSWYQQALGQGPQFIFQYYEEEERQRGNFPDRFSGHQFPNYSSELNVNALLLGDSALYLCASSLAGRGEQYFGPGTRLTVT.